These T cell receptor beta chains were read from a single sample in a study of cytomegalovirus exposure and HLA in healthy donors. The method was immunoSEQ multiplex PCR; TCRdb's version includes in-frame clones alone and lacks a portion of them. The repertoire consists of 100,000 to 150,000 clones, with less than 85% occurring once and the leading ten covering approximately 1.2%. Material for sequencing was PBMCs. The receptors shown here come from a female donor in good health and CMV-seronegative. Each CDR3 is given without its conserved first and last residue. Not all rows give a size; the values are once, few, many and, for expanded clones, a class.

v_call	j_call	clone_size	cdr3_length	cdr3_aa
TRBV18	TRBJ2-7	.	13	ASSATGSGVDEQY
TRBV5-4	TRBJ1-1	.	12	ASSAPGEQVIAF
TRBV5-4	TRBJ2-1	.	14	ASSIGTSGRRGEQF
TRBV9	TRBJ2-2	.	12	ASSVVGETGELF
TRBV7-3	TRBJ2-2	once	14	ASSLQAGGNTGELF
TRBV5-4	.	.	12	ASSELAGDYEQY
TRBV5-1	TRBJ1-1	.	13	ASSFQAQGNTEAF
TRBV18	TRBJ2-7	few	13	ASSPLQGSSYEQY
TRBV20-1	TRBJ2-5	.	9	SAIQGGTQY
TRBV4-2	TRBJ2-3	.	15	ASSQDFVAGGADTQY
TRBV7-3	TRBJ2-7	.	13	ASSLNPGQGNEQY
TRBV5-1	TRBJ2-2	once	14	ASSLTSGGNTGELF
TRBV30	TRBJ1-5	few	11	AWSVQNNQPQH
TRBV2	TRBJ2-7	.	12	ASNTGSVIYEQY
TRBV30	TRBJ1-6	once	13	AWKIRDRVRSPLH
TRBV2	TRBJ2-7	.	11	ASAGQEFYEQY
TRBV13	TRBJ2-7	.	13	ASSYGLAGGYEQY
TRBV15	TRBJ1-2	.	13	ATSRDVGANYGYT
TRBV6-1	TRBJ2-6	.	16	ASSELGTESSGANVLT
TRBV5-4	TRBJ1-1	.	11	ASSLQPNTEAF
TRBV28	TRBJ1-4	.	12	ASSLGTYLEKLF
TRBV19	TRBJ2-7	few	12	ASSLAGHSYEQY